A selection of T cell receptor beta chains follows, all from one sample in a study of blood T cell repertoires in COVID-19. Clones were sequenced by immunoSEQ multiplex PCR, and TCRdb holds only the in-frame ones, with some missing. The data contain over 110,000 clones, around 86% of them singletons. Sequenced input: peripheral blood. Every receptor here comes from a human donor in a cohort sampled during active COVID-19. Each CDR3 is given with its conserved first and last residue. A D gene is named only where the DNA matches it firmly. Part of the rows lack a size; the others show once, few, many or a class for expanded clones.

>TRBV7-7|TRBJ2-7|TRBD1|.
CASSLTRTGGEQYF
TGTGCCAGCAGCTTAACGAGGACAGGGGGCGAGCAGTACTTC
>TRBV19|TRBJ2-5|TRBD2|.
CASSPRALAGGRQTWETQYF
TGTGCCAGTAGTCCACGAGCCCTAGCGGGAGGCCGACAGACCTGGGAGACCCAGTACTTC
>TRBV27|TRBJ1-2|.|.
CASSPRYDTEANYGYTF
TGTGCCAGCAGTCCGCGCTATGACACAGAAGCTAACTATGGCTACACCTTC
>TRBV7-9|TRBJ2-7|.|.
CASTLPDRQAYEQYF
TGTGCCAGCACCCTTCCGGACAGACAAGCCTACGAGCAGTACTTC
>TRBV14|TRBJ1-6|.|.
CASSQVSGSLGSPLHF
TGTGCCAGCAGCCAAGTTTCAGGGTCTTTGGGATCACCCCTCCACTTT
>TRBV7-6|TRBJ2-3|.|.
CASSLLGEADTQYF
TGTGCCAGCAGCTTACTAGGAGAGGCAGATACGCAGTATTTT
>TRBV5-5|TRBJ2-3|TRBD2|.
CASSLAGRGDTQYF
TGTGCCAGCAGCTTAGCGGGACGGGGAGATACGCAGTATTTT
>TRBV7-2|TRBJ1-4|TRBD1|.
CASSLLGGSEKLFF
TGTGCCAGCAGCTTACTAGGGGGCAGTGAAAAACTGTTTTTT
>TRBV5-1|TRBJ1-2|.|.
CASSLDADGYTF
TGCGCCAGCAGCTTGGATGCGGATGGCTACACCTTC
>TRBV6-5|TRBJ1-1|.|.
CASSLQGYTEAFF
TGTGCCAGCAGTCTACAGGGTTACACTGAAGCTTTCTTT
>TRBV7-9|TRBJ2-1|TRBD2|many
CASSLEAAGGEGEQFF
TGTGCCAGCAGCTTAGAGGCGGCGGGAGGGGAAGGTGAGCAGTTCTTC
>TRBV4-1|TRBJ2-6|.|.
CASSQDITASGANVLTF
TGCGCCAGCAGCCAAGATATAACAGCCTCTGGGGCCAACGTCCTGACTTTC
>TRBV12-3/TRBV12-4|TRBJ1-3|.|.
CASRKDSRNTIYF
TGTGCCAGCAGGAAGGACAGCCGGAACACCATATATTTT
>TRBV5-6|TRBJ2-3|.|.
CASSSNRDFAIHTQYF
TGTGCCAGCAGCTCAAACCGGGACTTCGCTATCCATACGCAGTATTTT
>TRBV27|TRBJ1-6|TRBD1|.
CASSLVPGQQTFFNSPLHF
TGTGCCAGCAGTTTGGTTCCGGGACAGCAAACCTTCTTTAATTCACCCCTCCACTTT
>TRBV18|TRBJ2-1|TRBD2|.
CASSGLAGLEQFF
TGTGCCAGCTCGGGCTTAGCGGGCCTTGAGCAGTTCTTC
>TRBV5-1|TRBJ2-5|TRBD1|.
CASSDGTGYQETQYF
TGCGCCAGCAGCGACGGGACAGGGTACCAAGAGACCCAGTACTTC
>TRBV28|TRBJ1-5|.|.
CASSFPPSSNQPQHF
TGTGCCAGCAGTTTTCCCCCCAGTAGCAATCAGCCCCAGCATTTT
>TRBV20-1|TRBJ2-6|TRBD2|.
CSASRSSGSKSGANVLTF
TGCAGTGCTAGTCGGTCTAGCGGGAGCAAGTCTGGGGCCAACGTCCTGACTTTC
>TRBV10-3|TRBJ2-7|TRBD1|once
CAIRVPGQGTEQYF
TGTGCCATCAGAGTCCCGGGACAGGGAACCGAGCAGTACTTC
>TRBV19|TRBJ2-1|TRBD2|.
CASSMVLSWTSGQDEQFF
TGTGCCAGTAGTATGGTTCTATCTTGGACTAGCGGGCAGGATGAGCAGTTCTTC
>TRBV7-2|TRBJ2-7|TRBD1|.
CASSFHAYGQGKEQYF
TGTGCCAGCAGCTTTCACGCCTACGGACAGGGGAAGGAGCAGTACTTC
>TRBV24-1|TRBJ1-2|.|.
CATSDSRGGHGYTF
TGTGCCACCAGTGATTCCCGGGGGGGGCATGGCTACACCTTC
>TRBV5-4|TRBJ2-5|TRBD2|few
CASSLMGLAGVGETQYF
TGTGCCAGCAGCTTGATGGGACTAGCGGGAGTCGGAGAGACCCAGTACTTC
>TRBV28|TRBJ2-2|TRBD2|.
CASSPLGLAANTGELFF
TGTGCCAGCAGCCCCCTTGGACTAGCAGCAAACACCGGGGAGCTGTTTTTT
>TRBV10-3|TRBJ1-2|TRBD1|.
CAIRTDPGTAGYGYTF
TGTGCCATCAGGACGGACCCCGGGACAGCCGGATATGGCTACACCTTC
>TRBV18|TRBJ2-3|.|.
CASSPSGTDTQYF
TGTGCCAGCTCACCTAGCGGCACAGATACGCAGTATTTT
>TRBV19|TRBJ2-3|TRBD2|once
CASSIFGRASGSTDTQYF
TGTGCCAGTAGTATTTTCGGGAGGGCTAGCGGGAGCACAGATACGCAGTATTTT
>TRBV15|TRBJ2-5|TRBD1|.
CATGYGQGTLGETQYF
TGTGCCACCGGCTACGGACAGGGGACCTTGGGGGAGACCCAGTACTTC
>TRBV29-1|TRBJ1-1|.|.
CIPLRGSSNTEAFF
TGCATTCCCCTAAGGGGATCCTCGAACACTGAAGCTTTCTTT
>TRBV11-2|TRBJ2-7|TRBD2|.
CASSLERSTSGIYEQYF
TGTGCCAGCAGCTTAGAGCGATCGACTAGCGGGATCTACGAGCAGTACTTC
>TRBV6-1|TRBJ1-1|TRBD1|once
CASSELTGGGGVGF
TGTGCCAGCAGTGAACTGACAGGGGGCGGGGGGGTTGGCTTT
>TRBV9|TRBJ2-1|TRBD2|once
CASSSTSGRDNEQFF
TGTGCCAGCAGCTCAACGAGCGGGAGGGACAATGAGCAGTTCTTC
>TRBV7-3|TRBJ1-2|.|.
CASSQQGNYGYTF
TGTGCCAGCAGCCAACAGGGAAACTATGGCTACACCTTC
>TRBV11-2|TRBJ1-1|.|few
CASSLGGLGAFF
TGTGCCAGCAGCTTAGGAGGACTCGGAGCTTTCTTT
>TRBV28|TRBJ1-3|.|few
CASSLSGDGNTIYF
TGTGCCAGCAGTTTATCGGGGGATGGAAACACCATATATTTT
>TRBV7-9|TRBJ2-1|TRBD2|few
CASSLGLAGLNEQFF
TGTGCCAGCAGCTTAGGGCTAGCGGGACTCAATGAGCAGTTCTTC
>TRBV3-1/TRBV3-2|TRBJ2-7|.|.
CASSRQGFYEQYF
TGTGCCAGCAGCCGTCAGGGATTCTACGAGCAGTACTTC
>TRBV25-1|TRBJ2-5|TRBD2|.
CASGTSGKSETQYF
TGTGCCAGCGGGACTAGCGGGAAAAGCGAGACCCAGTACTTC
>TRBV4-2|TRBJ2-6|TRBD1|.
CASSQGSGQGGSGANVLTF
TGTGCCAGCAGCCAAGGGTCGGGACAGGGAGGTTCTGGGGCCAACGTCCTGACTTTC
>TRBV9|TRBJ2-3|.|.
CASGEGGNTQYF
TGTGCCAGCGGGGAGGGGGGAAATACGCAGTATTTT